These T cell receptor beta chains were read from a single sample in a study of spatial heterogeneity in lung cancer. TCRdb reanalysed the 5' RACE reads using MiXCR and keeps one entry per CDR3 protein. The repertoire holds roughly 5,000 distinct CDR3 sequences, with approximately 8% as singletons. The specimen was lung tumor tissue, collected at surgery. These receptors came from a female donor with early-stage non-small cell lung cancer. The CDR3 runs from the conserved cysteine through the conserved F or W. Clone size is given for some rows only: seen once, a few or many times, or a class if the clone is expanded.

V gene: TRBV5-1; clone size: large; CDR3 protein: CASSAPVGPGAYSPLHF
V gene: TRBV21-1; clone size: medium-sized; CDR3 protein: CASSKKCGSQGFPNWYGYTF
V gene: TRBV6-6; clone size: many; CDR3 protein: CASSAEWTGANVLTF
V gene: TRBV9; clone size: many; CDR3 protein: CASSGTYGNTEAFF
V gene: TRBV28; clone size: many; CDR3 protein: CASSSFGGQYTDTQYF
V gene: TRBV27; clone size: many; CDR3 protein: CASSFRSRGSTDTQYF
V gene: TRBV12-3/TRBV12-4; clone size: many; CDR3 protein: CASSLAGTGTDTQYF
V gene: TRBV5-1; clone size: medium-sized; CDR3 protein: CASSYDRGTEAFF
V gene: TRBV4-1; clone size: medium-sized; CDR3 protein: CASSQERSGAGSPLHF
V gene: TRBV19; clone size: many; CDR3 protein: CASSLGGGGGSYGYTF
V gene: TRBV9; clone size: large; CDR3 protein: CASSVAGPSDEQFF
V gene: TRBV27; clone size: medium-sized; CDR3 protein: CASSLRAPTGVVNTEAFF
V gene: TRBV2; clone size: many; CDR3 protein: CASRSQGYTGELFF
V gene: TRBV9; clone size: many; CDR3 protein: CASSVDRWDEQFF
V gene: TRBV5-1; clone size: many; CDR3 protein: CASRTGTNVLTF
V gene: TRBV5-1; clone size: few; CDR3 protein: CASSTSTGPNYGYTF
V gene: TRBV6-5; clone size: many; CDR3 protein: CASTPGQGSSPLHF
V gene: TRBV20-1; clone size: many; CDR3 protein: CSARGWGAVNTEAFF
V gene: TRBV11-2; clone size: many; CDR3 protein: CASSLDQSGLLTGGYTF
V gene: TRBV7-6; clone size: many; CDR3 protein: CASSLGPGNQPQHF
V gene: TRBV20-1; clone size: few; CDR3 protein: CSAGSGLHNEQFF
V gene: TRBV29-1; clone size: NA; CDR3 protein: CSLSTLRGQETQYF
V gene: TRBV28; clone size: medium-sized; CDR3 protein: CASSLGADNEAFF
V gene: TRBV10-2; clone size: medium-sized; CDR3 protein: CASSTGEGRNTIYF
V gene: TRBV28; clone size: many; CDR3 protein: CASYSAGGPSEQFF
V gene: TRBV13; clone size: many; CDR3 protein: CASSQGGGNTIYF
V gene: TRBV28; clone size: medium-sized; CDR3 protein: CAITGPGGSGYTF
V gene: TRBV20-1; clone size: NA; CDR3 protein: CSARGTVATNEKLFF
V gene: TRBV5-1; clone size: many; CDR3 protein: CASSHRLAGGLRGTQYF
V gene: TRBV10-1; clone size: many; CDR3 protein: CASSGGRGLQFF
V gene: TRBV7-3; clone size: many; CDR3 protein: CASSSGPTNEQFF
V gene: TRBV7-8; clone size: NA; CDR3 protein: CASSLGKTGRDTQYF
V gene: TRBV7-3; clone size: many; CDR3 protein: CASSLAGSNTGELFF
V gene: TRBV5-1; clone size: many; CDR3 protein: CASGHHSGNTIYF
V gene: TRBV11-2; clone size: few; CDR3 protein: CASSLRTSTPSTDTQYF
V gene: TRBV13; clone size: many; CDR3 protein: CASSLSGSTDTQYF
V gene: TRBV9; clone size: large; CDR3 protein: CASSFSGWTEAFF
V gene: TRBV5-1; clone size: medium-sized; CDR3 protein: CASSLGTGDGNQPQHF
V gene: TRBV2; clone size: few; CDR3 protein: CASSTRQGSNNQPQHF
V gene: TRBV7-9; clone size: medium-sized; CDR3 protein: CASSLGTPNTEAFF
V gene: TRBV20-1; clone size: NA; CDR3 protein: CSARDRGAVNEKLFF
V gene: TRBV28; clone size: many; CDR3 protein: CASRSGQGIRGNTIYF
V gene: TRBV19; clone size: many; CDR3 protein: CASSAGQAASGSQETQYF
V gene: TRBV28; clone size: medium-sized; CDR3 protein: CASSSTHGTGSVPSSYEQYF
V gene: TRBV9; clone size: few; CDR3 protein: CASSVDPGGTGELFF
V gene: TRBV11-1; clone size: medium-sized; CDR3 protein: CASSLDTFSSTDTQYF
V gene: TRBV20-1; clone size: medium-sized; CDR3 protein: CSAHGQLNTEAFF
V gene: TRBV19; clone size: medium-sized; CDR3 protein: CASSTLAGGRSEQFF
V gene: TRBV19; clone size: few; CDR3 protein: CASRGGHGNTGELFF
V gene: TRBV28; clone size: medium-sized; CDR3 protein: CASSLMGENEKLFF
V gene: TRBV5-1; clone size: many; CDR3 protein: CALKTSYEQYF